The present T cell receptor beta chain was sequenced within a study of blood T cell repertoires in COVID-19. Method: immunoSEQ multiplex PCR; TCRdb's copy keeps in-frame clones and lacks some. This table has a few hundred thousand clones, 85% to 90% appearing once. The CDR3 is made up of 14 amino acids. Germline values: CDR1 KGHSH, CDR2 LQKENI. The V and J ends lost 2 bases and 5 bases respectively, with 13 bases between them. Sequenced input: PBMCs or T cells enriched from blood (not recorded which). This clonotype originated in a man aged 35 to 55 who had recovered from COVID-19. The rearrangement uses TRBV18 and TRBJ2-7; D is possibly TRBD2 (7 bases). The DNA of the CDR3 is TGTGCCAGCTCACCATTGGGGGGGCTCAACGAGCAGTACTTC. This translates into CASSPLGGLNEQYF.